This is a list of T cell receptor beta chains from one sample in a study of T-cell reconstitution after alpha-beta-depleted transplantation in children. Using its own MiXCR run on the PCR reads, TCRdb lists one record per CDR3 protein. The data contain around 15,000 distinct CDR3 sequences, around 8.3% of them singletons. This specimen consisted of PBMCs, mostly from graft donor cells, obtained 60 days after TCRalphabeta/CD19-depleted stem cell transplant. All receptors derive from a boy under two years old who had a stem cell transplant for Wiskott-Aldrich syndrome, so the T cells may come from the graft donor. Both conserved end residues are part of each CDR3. D genes are given only for firm matches. Some rows mark clone size as missing; the rest say once, few, many or name a class of expanded clone.

J: TRBJ2-1
size: few
D: NA
V: TRBV3-1
DNA: TGTGCCAGCAGCCAACTAGACCACACCAATGAGCAGTTCTTC
CDR3: CASSQLDHTNEQFF

J: TRBJ2-4
size: many
D: TRBD1
V: TRBV7-9
DNA: TGTGCCAGCAGCTGGGGGACAGGGGGAGTCCAAAACATTCAGTACTTC
CDR3: CASSWGTGGVQNIQYF

J: TRBJ2-2
size: medium-sized
D: TRBD2
V: TRBV28
DNA: TGTGCCAGCAGTGGTAGCGGGAGGCACACCGGGGAGCTGTTTTTT
CDR3: CASSGSGRHTGELFF

J: TRBJ2-2
size: many
D: NA
V: TRBV7-9
DNA: TGTGCCAGCAGCCGAAGGGGCACCGGGGAGCTGTTTTTT
CDR3: CASSRRGTGELFF

J: TRBJ2-5
size: many
D: NA
V: TRBV2
DNA: TGTGCCAGCAGTGAGGTTGTGGGCGGGGCACAAGAGACCCAGTACTTC
CDR3: CASSEVVGGAQETQYF

J: TRBJ2-3
size: many
D: TRBD2
V: TRBV7-9
DNA: TGTGCCAGCAGCCCGCCTCGGGGGGGTACGCAGTATTTT
CDR3: CASSPPRGGTQYF

J: TRBJ1-2
size: many
D: NA
V: TRBV20-1
DNA: TGCAGTGTTAGGGCCATGGGGGCTAACTATGGCTACACCTTC
CDR3: CSVRAMGANYGYTF

J: TRBJ2-7
size: NA
D: TRBD1
V: TRBV12-3/TRBV12-4
DNA: TGTGCCAGCAGTCGCAGGACAGGTTCCTACGAGCAGTACTTC
CDR3: CASSRRTGSYEQYF

J: TRBJ1-5
size: NA
D: TRBD1
V: TRBV6-1
DNA: TGTGCCAGCAGACCTACAGGGGGCTCCAATCAGCCCCAGCATTTT
CDR3: CASRPTGGSNQPQHF

J: TRBJ2-1
size: NA
D: TRBD2
V: TRBV5-4
DNA: TGTGCCAGCAGCTTGGGACTCGGGACTAGCAAGTTCTTC
CDR3: CASSLGLGTSKFF

J: TRBJ2-1
size: many
D: TRBD2
V: TRBV5-1
DNA: TGCGCCAGCAGCTTGATCTCGGTCAGCGGGAGGTCCTACAATGAGCAGTTCTTC
CDR3: CASSLISVSGRSYNEQFF

J: TRBJ2-7
size: many
D: NA
V: TRBV11-2
DNA: TGTGCCAGCAGCTTAAGCCGGTTATGGACCTACGAGCAGTACTTC
CDR3: CASSLSRLWTYEQYF

J: TRBJ2-4
size: many
D: NA
V: TRBV24-1
DNA: TGTGCCACCCTAAAAATCCCCCAGAACAGCCCTGTAGCCAAAAACATTCAGTACTTC
CDR3: CATLKIPQNSPVAKNIQYF

J: TRBJ1-1
size: few
D: NA
V: TRBV12-3/TRBV12-4
DNA: TGTGCCAGCAGTTTAGGACTGACTCTGAACACTGAAGCTTTCTTT
CDR3: CASSLGLTLNTEAFF

J: TRBJ1-1
size: many
D: TRBD1
V: TRBV6-5
DNA: TGTGCCAGCAGACAGGGGAGAGCCACTGAAGCTTTCTTT
CDR3: CASRQGRATEAFF

J: TRBJ1-5
size: many
D: NA
V: TRBV21-1
DNA: TGTGCCAGCAGCAAAGAAGGGGGGACGGAATTGCATCAGCCCCAGCATTTT
CDR3: CASSKEGGTELHQPQHF

J: TRBJ2-7
size: few
D: TRBD2
V: TRBV30
DNA: TGTGCCTGGAGTACCGGGACTAGCTACGAGCAGTACTTC
CDR3: CAWSTGTSYEQYF

J: TRBJ1-6
size: many
D: NA
V: TRBV7-2
DNA: TGTGCCAGCAGCTTAGGCGGTTATAATTCACCCCTCCACTTT
CDR3: CASSLGGYNSPLHF

J: TRBJ2-7
size: NA
D: NA
V: TRBV12-3/TRBV12-4
DNA: TGTGCCAGCAGTTTAAGTGAGTACGAGCAGTACTTC
CDR3: CASSLSEYEQYF

J: TRBJ2-1
size: many
D: NA
V: TRBV24-1
DNA: TGTGCCACCAGTGATCCCTGGCTTTGGAGGGATGAGCAGTTCTTC
CDR3: CATSDPWLWRDEQFF

J: TRBJ2-1
size: many
D: TRBD1
V: TRBV5-1
DNA: TGCGCCAGCAGCCTGCTAACCGGGACAGGTCGGAATGAGCAGTTCTTC
CDR3: CASSLLTGTGRNEQFF

J: TRBJ1-1
size: NA
D: NA
V: TRBV5-1
DNA: TGCGCCAGCAGCTTGGACAGGCCCACTGAAGCTTTCTTT
CDR3: CASSLDRPTEAFF

J: TRBJ1-1
size: many
D: TRBD1
V: TRBV29-1
DNA: TGCAGCGTTGAAGTGAACAGGGGCACTGAAGCTTTCTTT
CDR3: CSVEVNRGTEAFF

J: TRBJ2-1
size: many
D: TRBD2
V: TRBV20-1
DNA: TGCAGTGCGCACCCACTAGCGGGGGCCTACAATGAGCAGTTCTTC
CDR3: CSAHPLAGAYNEQFF

J: TRBJ1-4
size: many
D: NA
V: TRBV12-3/TRBV12-4
DNA: TGTGCCAGCAGTCCCCAAGGAGCAACTAATGAAAAACTGTTTTTT
CDR3: CASSPQGATNEKLFF

J: TRBJ2-1
size: many
D: NA
V: TRBV11-2
DNA: TGTGCCAGCAGCTTCTGGGAGCTTTACAATGAGCAGTTCTTC
CDR3: CASSFWELYNEQFF

J: TRBJ2-1
size: many
D: NA
V: TRBV21-1
DNA: TGTGCCAGCAGCAAAACCGGGCTAGCGGGATTATACAATGAGCAGTTCTTC
CDR3: CASSKTGLAGLYNEQFF

J: TRBJ1-4
size: NA
D: TRBD1
V: TRBV3-1
DNA: TGTGCCAGCAGTCTAGCTACAGGGGCAACTAATGAAAAACTGTTTTTT
CDR3: CASSLATGATNEKLFF

J: TRBJ2-6
size: many
D: TRBD1
V: TRBV5-1
DNA: TGCGCCAGCAGCTTGATCACAGGGGTCGGGGCCAACGTCCTGACTTTC
CDR3: CASSLITGVGANVLTF

J: TRBJ2-1
size: few
D: TRBD1
V: TRBV19
DNA: TGTGCCAGTAGTATTGTACAGGGGTTGCTATCTCTGTCCTACAATGAGCAGTTCTTC
CDR3: CASSIVQGLLSLSYNEQFF

J: TRBJ2-6
size: NA
D: TRBD1
V: TRBV11-1
DNA: TGTGCCAGCAGCGACCGGGACAGAGTTCTCTCGTACGGGGCCAACGTCCTGACTTTC
CDR3: CASSDRDRVLSYGANVLTF

J: TRBJ2-7
size: many
D: NA
V: TRBV9
DNA: TGTGCCAGCATCCCCGTATGGCGGTACGAGCAGTACTTC
CDR3: CASIPVWRYEQYF

J: TRBJ1-2
size: NA
D: NA
V: TRBV7-2
DNA: TGTGCCAGCAGACAAACGGGGGGCGGCTATGGCTACACCTTC
CDR3: CASRQTGGGYGYTF

J: TRBJ2-1
size: few
D: TRBD2
V: TRBV20-1
DNA: TGCAGTGCTAGACTAGCGGGAGTAGCATCCTACAATGAGCAGTTCTTC
CDR3: CSARLAGVASYNEQFF

J: TRBJ1-3
size: many
D: TRBD1
V: TRBV29-1
DNA: TGCAGCATCCGGGACAGAACTGGAAACACCATATATTTT
CDR3: CSIRDRTGNTIYF

J: TRBJ1-6
size: few
D: NA
V: TRBV11-2
DNA: TGTGCCAGCAGCTTACACCGCGCAACAGGGTTTGATTCACCCCTCCACTTT
CDR3: CASSLHRATGFDSPLHF

J: TRBJ1-2
size: many
D: NA
V: TRBV6-5
DNA: TGTGCCAGCAGTTACGACGTTGCGGGAAACTATGGCTACACCTTC
CDR3: CASSYDVAGNYGYTF

J: TRBJ2-5
size: NA
D: NA
V: TRBV9
DNA: TGTGCCAGCAGCGTAGGGGCTAGCGTACGGCAAGAGACCCAGTACTTC
CDR3: CASSVGASVRQETQYF

J: TRBJ2-1
size: many
D: TRBD2
V: TRBV4-3
DNA: TGCGCCAGCAGCCAAGGTTCCGGGAGGGCCGCAACCTACAATGAGCAGTTCTTC
CDR3: CASSQGSGRAATYNEQFF

J: TRBJ2-4
size: few
D: NA
V: TRBV20-1
DNA: TGCAGTGCTAGAAAGGATACAGGAGATATAGCCAAAAACATTCAGTACTTC
CDR3: CSARKDTGDIAKNIQYF

J: TRBJ2-7
size: medium-sized
D: NA
V: TRBV6-5
DNA: TGTGCCAGCAGTTACTCGAACGAGCAGTACTTC
CDR3: CASSYSNEQYF

J: TRBJ2-3
size: NA
D: NA
V: TRBV7-6
DNA: TGTGCCAGCAGCGAACCGGGACAACGATGCACAGATACGCAGTATTTT
CDR3: CASSEPGQRCTDTQYF

J: TRBJ1-2
size: medium-sized
D: NA
V: TRBV10-3
DNA: TGTGCCATCAGTGAGTATGGAGCAGCGTACACCTTC
CDR3: CAISEYGAAYTF

J: TRBJ2-1
size: large
D: TRBD2
V: TRBV3-1
DNA: TGTGCCAGCAGCCAAGTCGGGACTAGCGCTTACAATGAGCAGTTCTTC
CDR3: CASSQVGTSAYNEQFF

J: TRBJ2-5
size: many
D: NA
V: TRBV20-1
DNA: TGCAGTGCTAGCGCAGGGCCTCAAGAGACCCAGTACTTC
CDR3: CSASAGPQETQYF

J: TRBJ2-7
size: many
D: NA
V: TRBV28
DNA: TGTGCCAGCACCCTTGGCGGGACAAACTCCTACGAGCAGTACTTC
CDR3: CASTLGGTNSYEQYF

J: TRBJ1-1
size: few
D: NA
V: TRBV29-1
DNA: TGCAGCGTTGAACGAAGACTGGACGGGGGAGCTTTCTTT
CDR3: CSVERRLDGGAFF

J: TRBJ2-5
size: many
D: NA
V: TRBV4-2
DNA: TGTGCCAGCAGCCAAAGGGCTAGGGGAGAGACCCAGTACTTC
CDR3: CASSQRARGETQYF

J: TRBJ1-1
size: many
D: TRBD1
V: TRBV20-1
DNA: TGCAGTGCTAGAAGGATGTGGGACAGGGCGGGGAACACTGAAGCTTTCTTT
CDR3: CSARRMWDRAGNTEAFF

J: TRBJ2-2
size: NA
D: NA
V: TRBV4-2
DNA: TGTGCCAGCAGCCAAGAGCGGGGCTCCCCGACCGGGGAGCTGTTTTTT
CDR3: CASSQERGSPTGELFF

J: TRBJ2-1
size: many
D: TRBD2
V: TRBV2
DNA: TGTGCCAGCAGTGAATCGCTAGCGGGGCCTAAGCAGTTCTTC
CDR3: CASSESLAGPKQFF

J: TRBJ2-1
size: NA
D: NA
V: TRBV7-9
DNA: TGTGCCAGCAGTCCAACGGCAAACAATGAGCGTTTCTTC
CDR3: CASSPTANNERFF

J: TRBJ2-3
size: many
D: NA
V: TRBV29-1
DNA: TGCAGCGTTGAAGGGGGTAGGGACAGCACAGATACGCAGTATTTT
CDR3: CSVEGGRDSTDTQYF

J: TRBJ1-2
size: NA
D: NA
V: TRBV7-2
DNA: TGTGCCAGCAGCATACTGACACCTGATACTAACTATGGCTACACCTTC
CDR3: CASSILTPDTNYGYTF

J: TRBJ2-1
size: NA
D: NA
V: TRBV2
DNA: TGTGCCAGCACGGTTCGTATCTACAATGAGCAGTTCTTC
CDR3: CASTVRIYNEQFF

J: TRBJ2-3
size: many
D: NA
V: TRBV5-1
DNA: TGCGCCAGCAGCTTGGTTGGCAGGGCCGCAGATACGCAGTATTTT
CDR3: CASSLVGRAADTQYF

J: TRBJ1-2
size: medium-sized
D: TRBD1
V: TRBV24-1
DNA: TGTGCCACCAGTGCCTCGGGACAGGGGGAAAATGGCTACACCTTC
CDR3: CATSASGQGENGYTF

J: TRBJ2-1
size: many
D: NA
V: TRBV12-3/TRBV12-4
DNA: TGTGCCAGCAGTTTATCCAGACAGGCTCGAAATGAGCAGTTCTTC
CDR3: CASSLSRQARNEQFF

J: TRBJ2-2
size: many
D: TRBD2
V: TRBV5-1
DNA: TGCGCCAGCAGCTTGGCCGTAACTAGCGGGAGACGGACCGGGGAGCTGTTTTTT
CDR3: CASSLAVTSGRRTGELFF